Following are 23 T cell receptor beta chains from one sample sequenced in a study of cytomegalovirus exposure and HLA in healthy donors. Assay: immunoSEQ multiplex PCR; the TCRdb copy retains only in-frame clones and omits some. The table shows some 290,000 clones, with 88% occurring only once. Sequenced input: PBMCs. These TCRs come from a young man in good health and CMV-seronegative.

The genes are TRBV11-2 and TRBJ2-7; D not certain. Germline lookup yields CDR1 SGHAT and CDR2 FQNNGV. Between the trimmed V and J ends, which lost 4 bases and 3 bases, there was a span of 16 bases. The CDR3 covers 15 residues. The CDR3 DNA reads TGTGCCAGCAGCTCGTCGGTGGTACAGATCTACGAGCAGTACTTC. Translated: CASSSSVVQIYEQYF.

V usage is TRBV7-7 and J usage is TRBJ2-5; possibly TRBD1 for D (6 bases). The CDR3 is 16 amino acids. Trimming took 5 bases from V and 4 from J, leaving 20 bases between them. Germline CDR1 and CDR2: SSHAT and FNYEAQ (reference sequence). CDR3 nucleotide sequence: TGTGCCAGCAGCCGAGACCCTGGGGGCAAAAGAGAGACCCAGTACTTC. Translated: CASSRDPGGKRETQYF.

The chain combines TRBV19 with TRBJ1-1; D gene unclear. Germline lookup yields CDR1 LNHDA and CDR2 SQIVND (reference sequence). The germline V and J ends were trimmed by 5 bases and 0 bases, with 16 bases remaining between them. The length of the CDR3 is 16 residues. The CDR3 coding sequence is TGTGCCAGTAGTCCCGGAGTAAAGTCTCTGAACACTGAAGCTTTCTTT. It codes for CASSPGVKSLNTEAFF.

The chain carries TRBV25-1 and TRBJ2-5, with D possibly being TRBD1 (5 bases). The CDR3 is 14 amino acids. V lost 8 bases and J lost 1, with 14 bases in between. The germline V gene encodes CDR1 MGHDK and CDR2 SYGVNS. CDR3 coding DNA: TGTGCCAGCGGACCGACAGAGCTCCAAGAGACCCAGTACTTC. It translates to CASGPTELQETQYF.

The V call is TRBV5-4, the J call TRBJ1-2; D uncertain. Germline V gene sequence: CDR1 SGHNT, CDR2 YYREEE (reference sequence). This CDR3 has 15 amino acids. Trimming removed 0 bases at V and 5 bases at J, with 14 bases between. The CDR3 sequence: CASSLGGFPLYGYTF. The CDR3 nucleotides read TGTGCCAGCAGCTTGGGAGGGTTTCCCTTATATGGCTACACCTTC.

The chain is built from TRBV4-1 and TRBJ2-7; D uncertain. V was pared by 1 base and J by 2 bases, with 12 bases between. CDR1 and CDR2 from the germline V gene are MGHRA and YSYEKL. The CDR3 spans 15 residues. This CDR3 reads CASSQGLTDTYEQYF. As DNA, the CDR3 is TGCGCCAGCAGCCAAGGCCTAACAGATACCTACGAGCAGTACTTC.

This clone has only one observation. This sequence joins TRBV9 and TRBJ2-1; 9 nucleotides align to TRBD2. The J segment lost 7 bases and the V segment lost 0 bases, leaving 5 bases of the junction unmatched. The CDR3 is 15 residues long. Germline loops: CDR1 SGDLS, CDR2 YYNGEE. The CDR3 loop is CASSVVVAGENEQFF. CDR3 nucleotide sequence: TGTGCCAGCAGCGTAGTAGTAGCGGGGGAAAATGAGCAGTTCTTC.

V and J are TRBV27 and TRBJ2-7; the D gene is possibly TRBD2 (5 bases). The length of the CDR3 is 13 residues. V lost 5 bases to trimming and J lost 1 base, with 9 bases between them. Per germline, CDR1 MNHEY and CDR2 SMNVEV (reference sequence). This chain's CDR3 is CASSPTSSYEQYF. The DNA of the CDR3 is TGTGCCAGCAGTCCTACTAGTTCCTACGAGCAGTACTTC.

CDR3 sequence: CASSFSPRGAGGRDEQYF. The CDR3 DNA sequence: TGTGCCAGCAGCTTTTCCCCCCGGGGTGCAGGGGGTCGCGACGAGCAGTACTTC. The rearrangement uses TRBV11-2 and TRBJ2-7, with TRBD1 identical over 7 bases. Germline V gives CDR1 SGHAT, CDR2 FQNNGV. Germline trimming cut 3 bases from V and 5 bases from J; bases unmatched to any gene: 19. The CDR3 runs to 18 residues.

V usage is TRBV11-2 and J usage is TRBJ1-1; maybe TRBD1 (6 bases). Germline CDR1 reads SGHAT; CDR2 reads FQNNGV. Trimming took 5 bases from V and 1 from J, leaving 8 bases between them. The CDR3 sequence is 13 residues long. The DNA for the CDR3 is TGTGCCAGCAGCCAGGACAGGAACACTGAAGCTTTCTTT. Protein: CASSQDRNTEAFF.

The chain uses TRBV12-5 and TRBJ1-6, with a weak D call TRBD1 (5 bases). Between the trimmed V and J ends, which lost 0 bases and 5 bases, there was a span of 8 bases. The CDR3 sequence is 15 residues long. Germline V gene lookup returns CDR1 LGHNT and CDR2 FRNRAP. Written as DNA, the CDR3 is TGTGCTAGTGGTTTGGTCCGCAGGGATAATTCACCCCTCCACTTT. Its protein is CASGLVRRDNSPLHF.

This clone was observed once. This sample includes further DNA sequences coding for the same CDR3. The chain has TRBV5-1 and TRBJ2-3; D gene uncertain. CDR3 length equals 15 residues. Germline V gene sequence: CDR1 SGHRS, CDR2 YFSETQ. V gave up 1 base and J gave up 0 bases, with 9 bases separating them. The CDR3 region has the DNA TGCGCCAGCAGCTTGACCGACTCTAGCACAGATACGCAGTATTTT. Translating gives CASSLTDSSTDTQYF.

V usage is TRBV6-5 and J usage is TRBJ2-4, with a weak D call TRBD1 (5 bases). The germline V gene encodes CDR1 MNHEY and CDR2 SVGAGI. The CDR3 sequence is 15 residues long. Trimming took off 0 bases at V and 9 bases at J, with 15 bases between the two ends. CDR3 residues: CASSYSKQDKTIQYF. In DNA, the CDR3 is TGTGCCAGCAGTTACTCGAAGCAGGACAAGACCATTCAGTACTTC.

This clone was counted a single time. The CDR3 region has the DNA TGTGCCAGCAGTGCGACAGGGGCCCTCGAGCAGTACTTC. Translating it yields CASSATGALEQYF. The chain recombines TRBV27 with TRBJ2-7; TRBD1 aligns across 8 bases. The CDR3 runs 13 residues. V shed 5 bases and J 6 bases; nucleotides not matched to a gene: 6. The germline CDR1 and CDR2 sequences are MNHEY and SMNVEV (reference sequence).

The CDR3 protein is CASSLINTIYF. The CDR3 bases are TGTGCCAGCAGTTTAATCAACACCATATATTTT. The chain links TRBV6-6 to TRBJ1-3; D unresolved. The CDR3 has 11 amino acids. V was clipped by 4 bases and J by 7 bases, with 5 bases between them. CDR1 and CDR2 (germline): MNHNY, SVGAGI (reference sequence).

The chain has TRBV4-1 and TRBJ2-3; no definite D call. With 0 bases removed from V and 0 bases from J, the gap between germline ends came to 19 bases. The CDR3 contains 19 residues. Germline CDR1 and CDR2: MGHRA and YSYEKL. The CDR3 DNA reads as TGCGCCAGCAGCCAAGAACCTCGCCAGGTTTTCTTTAGCACAGATACGCAGTATTTT. Translating gives CASSQEPRQVFFSTDTQYF.

The chain recombines TRBV2 with TRBJ2-7; the match to TRBD2 covers 13 bases. Trimming at V came to 6 bases and at J to 7 bases, leaving 6 bases not matched to a gene. The length of the CDR3 is 14 residues. CDR1 and CDR2 (germline): SNHLY, FYNNEI. In DNA form, the CDR3 reads TGTGCCAGCAGAACTAGCGGGGGGGCTTGGGAGCAGTACTTC. Its translation is CASRTSGGAWEQYF.

This chain joins TRBV7-9 and TRBJ1-1, with 8 bases lining up with TRBD1. This CDR3 spans 15 amino acids. Germline V CDR1 and CDR2: SEHNR, FQNEAQ (reference sequence). The V gene end was trimmed by 1 base and the J gene end by 6 bases; junction bases not matched to a gene: 7. CDR3: CASSLVAGGAPEAFF. In DNA form, the CDR3 reads TGTGCCAGCAGCTTAGTGGCAGGGGGCGCCCCTGAAGCTTTCTTT.

The chain couples TRBV2 to TRBJ1-1; D remains unclear. V lost 10 bases and J 0 bases, leaving 6 bases between the germline ends. Per germline, CDR1 SNHLY and CDR2 FYNNEI. This CDR3 comprises 11 residues. The CDR3 is CATLMNTEAFF. The CDR3 DNA sequence: TGTGCCACCTTAATGAACACTGAAGCTTTCTTT. Full variable domain (missing parts from reference TRBV2 and TRBJ1-1): EPEVTQTPSHQVTQMGQEVILRCVPISNHLYFYWYRQILGQKVEFLVSFYNNEISEKSEIFDDQFSVERPDGSNFTLKIRSTKLEDSAMYFCATLMNTEAFFGQGTRLTVV.

The gene calls are TRBV18 and TRBJ2-7; TRBD2 agrees at 9 bases. V shed 4 bases and J 2 bases; nucleotides not matched to a gene: 6. There are 15 residues in the CDR3. CDR1 KGHSH and CDR2 LQKENI come from the germline V gene. The CDR3 DNA reads TGTGCCAGCTCACTAACTAGCGGGTGGGCCTACGAGCAGTACTTC. Translated, it gives CASSLTSGWAYEQYF.

The chain is built from TRBV27 and TRBJ1-4, with D maybe TRBD1 (6 bases). Germline V gives CDR1 MNHEY, CDR2 SMNVEV (reference sequence). The germline V and J ends were trimmed by 1 base and 5 bases, with 11 bases remaining between them. The CDR3 extends over 15 amino acids. CDR3 nucleotides: TGTGCCAGCAGTTTATTACGGACAGCAAATGAAAAACTGTTTTTT. The encoded protein is CASSLLRTANEKLFF.

The rearrangement joins TRBV5-1 to TRBJ1-6, with D possibly being TRBD1 (6 bases). This CDR3 contains 14 residues. Per germline, CDR1 SGHRS and CDR2 YFSETQ. The V end was cut by 4 bases, the J end by 9 bases, with 14 bases between. The CDR3 DNA sequence: TGCGCCAGCAGCCCCGAGGGGGGGCCTTCACCCCTCCACTTT. Translating gives CASSPEGGPSPLHF.

The genes are TRBV11-2 and TRBJ2-3; TRBD1 is a possible D gene (6 bases). The CDR3 consists of 15 residues. Trimming took 1 base from V and 3 from J, leaving 11 bases between them. From germline, CDR1 is SGHAT and CDR2 FQNNGV. This chain's CDR3 is CASSLGVGQTDTQYF. The CDR3 DNA sequence: TGTGCCAGCAGCTTAGGGGTGGGACAAACAGATACGCAGTATTTT.